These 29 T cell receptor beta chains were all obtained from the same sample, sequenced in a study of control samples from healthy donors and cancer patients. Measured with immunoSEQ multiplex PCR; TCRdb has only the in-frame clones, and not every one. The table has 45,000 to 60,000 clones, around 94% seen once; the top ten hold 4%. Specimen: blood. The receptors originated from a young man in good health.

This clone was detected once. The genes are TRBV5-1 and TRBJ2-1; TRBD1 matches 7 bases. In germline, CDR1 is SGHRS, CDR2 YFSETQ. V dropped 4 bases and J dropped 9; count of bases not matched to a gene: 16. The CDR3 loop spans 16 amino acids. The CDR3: CASSKDTGQLLGEQFF. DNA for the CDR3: TGCGCCAGCAGCAAGGACACGGGACAGCTATTAGGTGAGCAGTTCTTC.

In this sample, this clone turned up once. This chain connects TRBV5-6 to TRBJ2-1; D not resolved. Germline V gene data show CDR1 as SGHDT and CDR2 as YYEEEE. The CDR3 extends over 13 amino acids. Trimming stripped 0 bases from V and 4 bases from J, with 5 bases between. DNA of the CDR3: TGTGCCAGCAGCTTGGAGCCTTACAATGAGCAGTTCTTC. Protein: CASSLEPYNEQFF.

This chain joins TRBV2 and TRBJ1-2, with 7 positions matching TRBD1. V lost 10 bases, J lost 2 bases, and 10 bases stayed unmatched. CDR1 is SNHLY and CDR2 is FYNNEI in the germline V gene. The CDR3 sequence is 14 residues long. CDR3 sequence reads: CAISGTEGNYGYTF. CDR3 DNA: TGTGCCATCTCAGGGACAGAAGGAAACTATGGCTACACCTTC.

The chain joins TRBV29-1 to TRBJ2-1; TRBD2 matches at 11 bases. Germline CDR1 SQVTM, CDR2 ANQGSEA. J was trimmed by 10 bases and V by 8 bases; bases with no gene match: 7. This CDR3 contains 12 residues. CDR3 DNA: TGCAGCACCGGACTAGCGGGCAAAGAGCAGTTCTTC. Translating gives CSTGLAGKEQFF.

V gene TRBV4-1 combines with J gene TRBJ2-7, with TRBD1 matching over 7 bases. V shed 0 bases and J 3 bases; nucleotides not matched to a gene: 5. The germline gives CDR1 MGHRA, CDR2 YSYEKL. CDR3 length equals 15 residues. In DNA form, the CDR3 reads TGCGCCAGCAGCCAAGATCTTGCAGGGGGCTACGAGCAGTACTTC. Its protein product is CASSQDLAGGYEQYF.

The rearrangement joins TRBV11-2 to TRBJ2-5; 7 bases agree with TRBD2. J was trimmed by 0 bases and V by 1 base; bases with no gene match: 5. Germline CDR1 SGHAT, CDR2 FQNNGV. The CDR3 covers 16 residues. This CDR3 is CASSLGGGTNQETQYF. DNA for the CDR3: TGTGCCAGCAGCTTAGGGGGGGGGACCAACCAAGAGACCCAGTACTTC.

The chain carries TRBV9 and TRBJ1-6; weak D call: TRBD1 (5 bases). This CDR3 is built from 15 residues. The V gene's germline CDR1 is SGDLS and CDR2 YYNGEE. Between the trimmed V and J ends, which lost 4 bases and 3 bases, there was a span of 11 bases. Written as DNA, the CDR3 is TGTGCCAGCAGCCCGTGGGACCGCTATAATTCACCCCTCCACTTT. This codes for CASSPWDRYNSPLHF.

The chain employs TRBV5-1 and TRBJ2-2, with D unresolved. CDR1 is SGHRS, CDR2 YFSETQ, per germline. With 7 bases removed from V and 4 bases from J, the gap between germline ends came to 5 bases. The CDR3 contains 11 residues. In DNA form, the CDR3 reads TGCGCCAGCGGACCCACCGGGGAGCTGTTTTTT. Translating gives CASGPTGELFF.

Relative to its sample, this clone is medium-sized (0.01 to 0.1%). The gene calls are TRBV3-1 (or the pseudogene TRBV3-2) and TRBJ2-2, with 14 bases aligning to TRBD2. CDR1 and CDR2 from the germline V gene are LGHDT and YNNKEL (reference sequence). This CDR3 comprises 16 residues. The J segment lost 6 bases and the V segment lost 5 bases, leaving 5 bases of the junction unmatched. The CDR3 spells CASSAGTSGSSGELFF. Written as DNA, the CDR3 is TGTGCCAGCAGCGCCGGGACTAGCGGGAGTTCCGGGGAGCTGTTTTTT.

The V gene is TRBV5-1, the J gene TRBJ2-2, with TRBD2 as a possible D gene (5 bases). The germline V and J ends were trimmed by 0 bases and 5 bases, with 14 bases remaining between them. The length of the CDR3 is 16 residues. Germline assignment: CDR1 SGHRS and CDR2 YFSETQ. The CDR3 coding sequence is TGCGCCAGCAGCTTGGATCCGGGCCCGGGAACCGGGGAGCTGTTTTTT. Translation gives CASSLDPGPGTGELFF.

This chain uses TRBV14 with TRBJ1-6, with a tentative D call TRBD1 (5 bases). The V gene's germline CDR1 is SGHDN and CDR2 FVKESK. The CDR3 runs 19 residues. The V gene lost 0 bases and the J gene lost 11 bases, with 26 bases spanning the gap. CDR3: CASSQDPETSHLTGPPLHF. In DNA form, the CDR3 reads TGTGCCAGCAGCCAAGACCCCGAGACCTCTCACCTAACGGGGCCACCCCTCCACTTT.

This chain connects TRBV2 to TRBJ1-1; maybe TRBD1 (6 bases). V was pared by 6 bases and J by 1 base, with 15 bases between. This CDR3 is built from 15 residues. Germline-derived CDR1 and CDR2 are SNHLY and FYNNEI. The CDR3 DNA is TGTGCCAGCAGCTCAGTCAGGGGTCCGAACACTGAAGCTTTCTTT. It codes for CASSSVRGPNTEAFF.

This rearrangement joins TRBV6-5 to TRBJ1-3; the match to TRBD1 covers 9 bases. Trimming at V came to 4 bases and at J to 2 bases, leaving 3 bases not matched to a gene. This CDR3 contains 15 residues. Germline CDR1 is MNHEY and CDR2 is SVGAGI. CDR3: CASSSQGAAGNTIYF. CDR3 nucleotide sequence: TGTGCCAGCAGTTCACAGGGGGCTGCTGGAAACACCATATATTTT.

The CDR3 bases are TGCAGCGTTGATGGGCTAGCGAATGGAGATACGCAGTATTTT. It encodes CSVDGLANGDTQYF. This chain uses TRBV29-1 with TRBJ2-3; possible D gene TRBD2, 6 bases. V lost 3 bases and J lost 5, with 15 bases in between. The germline V gene encodes CDR1 SQVTM and CDR2 ANQGSEA. There are 14 residues in the CDR3.

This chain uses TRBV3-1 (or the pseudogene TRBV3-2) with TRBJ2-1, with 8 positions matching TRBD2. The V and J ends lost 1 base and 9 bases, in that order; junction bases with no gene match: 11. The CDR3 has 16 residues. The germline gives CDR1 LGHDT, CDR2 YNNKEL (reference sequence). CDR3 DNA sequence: TGTGCCAGCAGCCAAGCGGGGACTAGTATGTTCGGTGAGCAGTTCTTC. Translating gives CASSQAGTSMFGEQFF.

The CDR3 DNA is TGTGCCAGCAGCGTGGATCCGAACACCGGGGAGCTGTTTTTT. Encoded protein: CASSVDPNTGELFF. The chain combines TRBV9 with TRBJ2-2; unclear D gene. With 2 bases removed from V and 0 bases from J, the gap between germline ends came to 5 bases. Germline V lookup: CDR1 SGDLS, CDR2 YYNGEE. This CDR3 has 14 amino acids.

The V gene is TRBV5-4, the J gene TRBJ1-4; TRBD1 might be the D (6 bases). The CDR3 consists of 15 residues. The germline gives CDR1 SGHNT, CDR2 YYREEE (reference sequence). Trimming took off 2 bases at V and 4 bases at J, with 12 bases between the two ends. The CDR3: CASSFRGQYNEKLFF. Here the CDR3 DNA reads TGTGCCAGCAGCTTTAGAGGACAGTATAATGAAAAACTGTTTTTT.

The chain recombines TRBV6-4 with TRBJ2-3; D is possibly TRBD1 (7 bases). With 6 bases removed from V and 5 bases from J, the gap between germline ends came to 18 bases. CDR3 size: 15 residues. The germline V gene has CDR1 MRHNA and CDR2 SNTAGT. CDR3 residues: CASRNTNRGGDTQYF. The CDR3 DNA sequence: TGTGCCAGCAGAAATACTAACAGGGGAGGAGATACGCAGTATTTT.

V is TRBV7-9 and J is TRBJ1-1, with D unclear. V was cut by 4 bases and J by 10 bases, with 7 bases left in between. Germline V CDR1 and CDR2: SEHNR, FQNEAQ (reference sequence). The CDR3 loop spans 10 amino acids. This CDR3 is CASSSPIAFF. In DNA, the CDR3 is TGTGCCAGCAGCTCTCCGATAGCTTTCTTT.

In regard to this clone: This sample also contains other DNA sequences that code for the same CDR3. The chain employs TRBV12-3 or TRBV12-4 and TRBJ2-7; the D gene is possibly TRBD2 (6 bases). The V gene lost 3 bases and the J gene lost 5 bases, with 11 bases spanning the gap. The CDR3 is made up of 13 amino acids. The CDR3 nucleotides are TGTGCCAGCAGTTTGGGAGGTTCCAACGAGCAGTACTTC. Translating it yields CASSLGGSNEQYF.

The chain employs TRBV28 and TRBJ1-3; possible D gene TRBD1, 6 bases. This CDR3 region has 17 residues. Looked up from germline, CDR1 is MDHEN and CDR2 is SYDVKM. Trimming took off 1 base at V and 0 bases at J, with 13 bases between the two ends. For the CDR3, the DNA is TGTGCCAGCAGTTTATTTGCAGGGGTGAGCTCTGGAAACACCATATATTTT. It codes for CASSLFAGVSSGNTIYF.

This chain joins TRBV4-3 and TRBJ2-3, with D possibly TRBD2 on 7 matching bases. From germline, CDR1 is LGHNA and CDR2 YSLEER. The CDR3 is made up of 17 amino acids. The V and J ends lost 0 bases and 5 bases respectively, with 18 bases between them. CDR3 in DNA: TGCGCCAGCAGCCAAGATGTCGCGGCAGGGGAGGGAGATACGCAGTATTTT. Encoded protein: CASSQDVAAGEGDTQYF.

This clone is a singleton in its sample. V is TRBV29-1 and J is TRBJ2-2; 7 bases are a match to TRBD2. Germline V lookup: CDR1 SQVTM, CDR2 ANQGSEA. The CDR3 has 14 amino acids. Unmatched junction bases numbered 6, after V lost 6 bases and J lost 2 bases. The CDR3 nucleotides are TGCAGCGTCGGGAGGACAACCAACACCGGGGAGCTGTTTTTT. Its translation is CSVGRTTNTGELFF.

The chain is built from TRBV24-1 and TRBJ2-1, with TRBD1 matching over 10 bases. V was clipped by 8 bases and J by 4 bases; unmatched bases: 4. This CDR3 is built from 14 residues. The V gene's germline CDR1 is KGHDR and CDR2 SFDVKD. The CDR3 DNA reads TGTGCCACCACGGGACAGGGGAGATACAATGAGCAGTTCTTC. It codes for CATTGQGRYNEQFF.

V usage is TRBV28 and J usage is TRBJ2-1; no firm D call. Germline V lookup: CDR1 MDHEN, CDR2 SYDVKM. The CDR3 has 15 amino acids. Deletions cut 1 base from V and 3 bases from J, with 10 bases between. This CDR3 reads CASSLSRTLYNEQFF. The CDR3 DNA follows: TGTGCCAGCAGTTTATCCCGAACCCTCTACAATGAGCAGTTCTTC.

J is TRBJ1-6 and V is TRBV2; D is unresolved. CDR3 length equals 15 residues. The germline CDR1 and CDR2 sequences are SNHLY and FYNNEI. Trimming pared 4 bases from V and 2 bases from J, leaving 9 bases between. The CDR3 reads CASSAGFAYNSPLHF. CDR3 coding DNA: TGTGCCAGCAGTGCGGGGTTTGCCTATAATTCACCCCTCCACTTT.

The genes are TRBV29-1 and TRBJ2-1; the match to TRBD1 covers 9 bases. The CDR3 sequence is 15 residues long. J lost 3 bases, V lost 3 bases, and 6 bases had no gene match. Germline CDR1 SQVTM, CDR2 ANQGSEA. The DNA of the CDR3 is TGCAGCGTTGAGGGGACAGGGACTAACTACAATGAGCAGTTCTTC. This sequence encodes CSVEGTGTNYNEQFF.

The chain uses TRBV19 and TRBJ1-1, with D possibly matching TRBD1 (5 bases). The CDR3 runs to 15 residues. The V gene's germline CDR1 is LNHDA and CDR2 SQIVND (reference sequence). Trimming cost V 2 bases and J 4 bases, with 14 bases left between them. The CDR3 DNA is TGTGCCAGTAGTATAAATTTTGGCGGGGGCACTGAAGCTTTCTTT. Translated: CASSINFGGGTEAFF. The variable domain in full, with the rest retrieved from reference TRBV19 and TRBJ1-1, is DGGITQSPKYLFRKEGQNVTLSCEQNLNHDAMYWYRQDPGQGLRLIYYSQIVNDFQKGDIAEGYSVSREKKESFPLTVTSAQKNPTAFYLCASSINFGGGTEAFFGQGTRLTVV.

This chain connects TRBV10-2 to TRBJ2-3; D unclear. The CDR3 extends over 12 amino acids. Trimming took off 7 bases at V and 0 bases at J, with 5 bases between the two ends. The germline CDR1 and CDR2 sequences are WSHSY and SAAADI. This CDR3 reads CASMRSTDTQYF. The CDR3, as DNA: TGCGCCAGCATGCGGAGCACAGATACGCAGTATTTT.